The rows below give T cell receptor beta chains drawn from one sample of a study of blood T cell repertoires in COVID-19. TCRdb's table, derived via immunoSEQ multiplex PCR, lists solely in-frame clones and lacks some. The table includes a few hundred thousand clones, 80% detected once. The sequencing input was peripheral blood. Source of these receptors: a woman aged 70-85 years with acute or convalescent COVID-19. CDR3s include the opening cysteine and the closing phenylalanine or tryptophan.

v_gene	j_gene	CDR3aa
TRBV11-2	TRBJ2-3	CASSGTGGGTDTQYF
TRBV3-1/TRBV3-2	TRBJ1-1	CASSQSGEYTEAFF
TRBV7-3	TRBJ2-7	CASSFAGGGEQYF
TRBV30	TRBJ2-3	CAWRRNPTDTQYF
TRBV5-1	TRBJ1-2	CASSPGQAYGYTF
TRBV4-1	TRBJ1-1	CASSQDNRGAAFF
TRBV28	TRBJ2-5	CARSLSGQGRGGETQYF
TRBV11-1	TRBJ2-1	CASSNRLNPFF
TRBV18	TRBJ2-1	CASSPPGLAGGTYNEQFF
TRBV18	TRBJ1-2	CASSPDSANYGYTF
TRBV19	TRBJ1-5	CASTRDRGRNQPQHF
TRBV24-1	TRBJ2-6	CATSAVGDQRTGANVLTF
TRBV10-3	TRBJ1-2	CAISPRPGEAYTF
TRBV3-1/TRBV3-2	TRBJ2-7	CASQTSRTEQYF
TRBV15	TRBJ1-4	CATSRSGPGLNEKLFF
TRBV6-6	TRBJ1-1	CASSPAPGQGMNTEAFF